There are a few counts of the clone carrying this T cell receptor beta chain. The antigen is unknown. The data derive from a study of T-cell memory formation after mild COVID-19. Study-wide results and caveats: Pre-infection memory already had some responding clones, implying cross-reactive memory joined.

J lost 0 bases, V lost 6 bases, and 6 bases had no gene match. Germline V gene sequence: CDR1 SEHNR, CDR2 FQNEAQ (reference sequence). The CDR3 length is 15 residues. After 5'RACE with constant-segment primers, TCR alpha and TCR beta cDNA libraries carrying sample barcodes and UMIs were obtained. TCRdb called the 5' RACE reads again in MiXCR, with one record for every CDR3 protein. Counted here are 300,000 to 400,000 distinct CDR3 sequences, under 30% occurring once; the ten biggest clones make up around an eighth. The chain carries TRBV7-9 and TRBJ2-3, with 7 bases aligning to TRBD2. The sample was PBMCs or a T cell subset sorted from them (not recorded which). The clonotype originates from an adult woman who had mild COVID-19 (a few samples of this study predate the infection). Cell type and time point are not known. The chain's CDR3 is CASRYSGPSTDTQYF. CDR3 nucleotide sequence: TGTGCCAGCAGATATAGCGGGCCTAGCACAGATACGCAGTATTTT.